Following are 31 T cell receptor beta chains from one sample sequenced in a study of blood T cell repertoires in COVID-19. Some clones are missing from TCRdb's copy, which holds only in-frame ones; the method was immunoSEQ multiplex PCR. The sample shows about 78,000 clones, 70% to 90% of them seen only once. Sequencing was performed on peripheral blood. The receptors come from a man aged 70-80 years with active or convalescent COVID-19.

V is TRBV7-2 and J is TRBJ2-1; D is possibly TRBD2 (7 bases). V lost 0 bases to trimming and J lost 9 bases, with 15 bases between them. Germline CDR1 is SGHTA and CDR2 is FQGNSA. The CDR3 extends over 15 amino acids. Written as DNA, the CDR3 is TGTGCCAGCAGCTTAGCGGGGGGGGCCCAAAGTGAGCAGTTCTTC. This codes for CASSLAGGAQSEQFF.

This clone was seen a handful of times. The chain is built from TRBV6-5 and TRBJ2-7; D might be TRBD1 (6 bases). The CDR3 runs 12 residues. Trimming took off 11 bases at V and 1 base at J, with 12 bases between the two ends. Germline V lookup: CDR1 MNHEY, CDR2 SVGAGI. This CDR3 is CAGGHPSYEQYF. CDR3 DNA sequence: TGTGCCGGGGGACACCCGTCCTACGAGCAGTACTTC.

This chain connects TRBV30 to TRBJ1-3; the D is unclear. Germline V gene lookup returns CDR1 GTSNPN and CDR2 SVGIG (reference sequence). The CDR3 is 13 amino acids. The V end was cut by 0 bases, the J end by 4 bases, with 7 bases between. CDR3 sequence (DNA): TGTGCCTGGAGTGTAACTCTCGGAAACACCATATATTTT. Translated, it gives CAWSVTLGNTIYF.

This chain joins TRBV11-2 and TRBJ1-2; TRBD1 matches 7 bases. The V gene's germline CDR1 is SGHAT and CDR2 FQNNGV. The CDR3 runs to 14 residues. V was pared by 5 bases and J by 7 bases, with 10 bases of the junction left unmatched. The CDR3 DNA follows: TGTGCCAGCAGCACACCGGGACAGCGCCGTGGCTACACCTTC. Encoded protein: CASSTPGQRRGYTF.

The chain employs TRBV11-2 and TRBJ2-5; 7 positions match TRBD2. This CDR3 has 16 residues. The ends lost 1 base at V and 4 bases at J; junction bases unmatched: 9. Germline V gives CDR1 SGHAT, CDR2 FQNNGV. The CDR3 DNA reads TGTGCCAGCAGCTTAGGGGCGAGCGGGGTAAGAGAGACCCAGTACTTC. This sequence encodes CASSLGASGVRETQYF. Combining the CDR3 with reference TRBV11-2 and TRBJ2-5 gives the whole variable domain EAGVAQSPRYKIIEKRQSVAFWCNPISGHATLYWYQQILGQGPKLLIQFQNNGVVDDSQLPKDRFSAERLKGVDSTLKIQPAKLEDSAVYLCASSLGASGVRETQYFGPGTRLLVL.

The chain has TRBV19 and TRBJ2-2; 8 positions match TRBD1. V lost 6 bases to trimming and J lost 0 bases; unmatched junction nucleotides: 6. Germline CDR1 reads LNHDA; CDR2 reads SQIVND (reference sequence). This CDR3 has 16 amino acids. This chain's CDR3 is CASSDPGGANTGELFF. For the CDR3, the DNA is TGTGCCAGTAGCGACCCAGGGGGCGCGAACACCGGGGAGCTGTTTTTT. Filled out from reference TRBV19 and TRBJ2-2, the complete variable domain reads DGGITQSPKYLFRKEGQNVTLSCEQNLNHDAMYWYRQDPGQGLRLIYYSQIVNDFQKGDIAEGYSVSREKKESFPLTVTSAQKNPTAFYLCASSDPGGANTGELFFGEGSRLTVL.

The chain links TRBV6-4 to TRBJ1-5; the D gene is possibly TRBD1 (5 bases). V lost 10 bases, J lost 7 bases, and 17 bases lay in between. This CDR3 is built from 13 residues. Germline CDR1 is MRHNA and CDR2 is SNTAGT. The CDR3 is CATQRRGRQPQHF. CDR3 sequence (DNA): TGTGCCACACAAAGGAGGGGCCGACAGCCCCAGCATTTT.

The chain employs TRBV5-6 and TRBJ2-5; the match to TRBD1 covers 8 bases. The CDR3 runs 14 residues. V lost 4 bases, J lost 5 bases, and 7 bases stayed unmatched. The germline CDR1 and CDR2 sequences are SGHDT and YYEEEE. The CDR3 DNA is TGTGCCAGCAGCAGAGACAGGGGATTGGAGACCCAGTACTTC. It yields the protein CASSRDRGLETQYF.

The V call is TRBV28, the J call TRBJ2-7; the match to TRBD1 covers 11 bases. Germline-derived CDR1 and CDR2 are MDHEN and SYDVKM. This CDR3 is 18 amino acids long. Trimming cost V 7 bases and J 3 bases; bases outside gene matches: 17. The CDR3 DNA reads TGTGCCAGCAACATGGACAGGGGGCGCCTGCCGACCCTCTACGAGCAGTACTTC. It is translated as CASNMDRGRLPTLYEQYF.

This chain connects TRBV19 to TRBJ1-2; 8 nucleotides line up with TRBD1. The V gene end was trimmed by 6 bases and the J gene end by 6 bases; junction bases not matched to a gene: 6. This CDR3 is 13 amino acids long. The germline gives CDR1 LNHDA, CDR2 SQIVND (reference sequence). The CDR3 is CASSATGENGYTF. CDR3 nucleotide sequence: TGTGCCAGTAGCGCGACAGGGGAGAATGGCTACACCTTC.

The chain combines TRBV28 with TRBJ1-2; 9 nucleotides line up with TRBD1. Germline CDR1 reads MDHEN; CDR2 reads SYDVKM. The CDR3 loop spans 15 amino acids. Trimming took 5 bases from V and 7 from J; bases not matched to a gene: 11. The CDR3 nucleotides read TGTGCCAGCAGTCCCCCGAACAGGGGGCTTGTTGGCTACACCTTC. Translation gives CASSPPNRGLVGYTF.

In this sample, this clone turned up once. The J gene is TRBJ1-2, the V gene TRBV6-5; no reliable D call. The V end was cut by 4 bases, the J end by 8 bases, with 17 bases between. The germline gives CDR1 MNHEY, CDR2 SVGAGI. There are 14 residues in the CDR3. CDR3 DNA: TGTGCCAGCAGTTCGTTAGTTGGAGTAGAGGGCTACACCTTC. Translating gives CASSSLVGVEGYTF.

The rearrangement links TRBV6-6 to TRBJ2-1; D is perhaps TRBD1 (5 bases). The CDR3 is 13 amino acids. CDR1 and CDR2 (germline): MNHNY, SVGAGI (reference sequence). The V end was cut by 4 bases, the J end by 4 bases, with 8 bases between. CDR3 nucleotides: TGTGCCAGCAGTTCTAAGGGGTACAATGAGCAGTTCTTC. Translating it yields CASSSKGYNEQFF.

The rearrangement joins TRBV5-1 to TRBJ2-3; 9 bases match TRBD1. This CDR3 spans 14 amino acids. Germline V gives CDR1 SGHRS, CDR2 YFSETQ. With 2 bases clipped from V and 4 bases from J, the junction kept 2 bases outside the gene matches. The CDR3 nucleotides read TGCGCCAGCAGCTTTGACAGGGGGTCAGATACGCAGTATTTT. Amino acid sequence: CASSFDRGSDTQYF.

The chain recombines TRBV6-5 with TRBJ1-1; D may be TRBD1 (6 bases). CDR3 size: 11 residues. The V end lost 4 bases, the J end lost 8 bases, and 8 bases lay between the germline ends. Germline V lookup: CDR1 MNHEY, CDR2 SVGAGI. The CDR3 here is CASSSDSEAFF. The CDR3 DNA follows: TGTGCCAGCAGTTCGGACAGCGAAGCTTTCTTT.

The chain links TRBV5-1 to TRBJ2-7; perhaps TRBD1 as D (6 bases). Germline CDR1 and CDR2: SGHRS and YFSETQ. The V gene lost 5 bases and the J gene lost 0 bases, with 15 bases spanning the gap. This CDR3 region has 15 residues. CDR3 loop: CASSSTGFSSYEQYF. The CDR3 DNA is TGCGCCAGCAGTTCCACAGGGTTCAGCTCCTACGAGCAGTACTTC.

This clone was detected once. This sequence joins TRBV28 and TRBJ2-5, with 8 bases lining up with TRBD2. J lost 5 bases, V lost 5 bases, and 1 base had no gene match. Germline CDR1 MDHEN, CDR2 SYDVKM. This CDR3 contains 12 residues. The CDR3 region is CASSPGGETQYF. CDR3 in DNA: TGTGCCAGCAGTCCGGGGGGGGAGACCCAGTACTTC. The whole variable domain, filled in from reference TRBV28 and TRBJ2-5, reads DVKVTQSSRYLVKRTGEKVFLECVQDMDHENMFWYRQDPGLGLRLIYFSYDVKMKEKGDIPEGYSVSREKKERFSLILESASTNQTSMYLCASSPGGETQYFGPGTRLLVL.

The table lists this clone with a count of one. The V call is TRBV5-4, the J call TRBJ2-5; 16 positions match TRBD2. Germline-derived CDR1 and CDR2 are SGHNT and YYREEE (reference sequence). V dropped 5 bases and J dropped 2; count of bases not matched to a gene: 6. There are 17 residues in the CDR3. The CDR3 protein is CASRQGLAGGRQETQYF. The DNA for the CDR3 is TGTGCCAGCAGACAGGGACTAGCGGGGGGGCGGCAAGAGACCCAGTACTTC. Together with reference TRBV5-4 and TRBJ2-5, the CDR3 gives the full variable domain: ETGVTQSPTHLIKTRGQQVTLRCSSQSGHNTVSWYQQALGQGPQFIFQYYREEENGRGNFPPRFSGLQFPNYSSELNVNALELDDSALYLCASRQGLAGGRQETQYFGPGTRLLVL.

V is TRBV11-2 and J is TRBJ2-3; D gene ambiguous. V lost 1 base, J lost 2 bases, and 10 bases lay in between. The CDR3 loop spans 15 amino acids. Germline CDR1 is SGHAT and CDR2 is FQNNGV. As DNA, the CDR3 is TGTGCCAGCAGCTTAGTACTGGCGGTCACAGATACGCAGTATTTT. Protein: CASSLVLAVTDTQYF.

The V call is TRBV28, the J call TRBJ1-1; no clear D. The CDR3 is made up of 11 amino acids. CDR1 MDHEN and CDR2 SYDVKM come from the germline V gene. V lost 6 bases and J lost 11, with 13 bases in between. CDR3 sequence reads: CASRDLGGAFF. CDR3 bases: TGTGCCAGCAGAGACCTAGGAGGGGCTTTCTTT.

CDR3 sequence reads: CASSLALAEYF. For the CDR3, the DNA is TGTGCCAGCAGTTTAGCGCTAGCGGAGTACTTC. This sequence joins TRBV12-3 or TRBV12-4 and TRBJ2-7, with 7 bases matching TRBD2. V was pared by 0 bases and J by 11 bases, with 1 base of the junction left unmatched. This CDR3 region has 11 residues.

The chain carries TRBV27 and TRBJ2-2, with 7 bases lining up with TRBD2. V dropped 1 base and J dropped 4; count of bases not matched to a gene: 6. This CDR3 is 16 amino acids long. The germline V gene has CDR1 MNHEY and CDR2 SMNVEV (reference sequence). The CDR3 region has the DNA TGTGCCAGCAGTTTATTTGAGGGAGGGCCCACCGGGGAGCTGTTTTTT. Translating it yields CASSLFEGGPTGELFF.

V and J are TRBV5-1 and TRBJ2-1; D might be TRBD1 (6 bases). From germline, CDR1 is SGHRS and CDR2 YFSETQ. Trimming left V 4 bases short and J 3 bases short, with 14 bases between. The CDR3 is made up of 15 amino acids. The CDR3 reads CASSRLRDNYNEQFF. The CDR3, as DNA: TGCGCCAGCAGCCGACTCCGGGACAACTACAATGAGCAGTTCTTC.

V and J are TRBV7-3 and TRBJ1-2; weak D call: TRBD1 (5 bases). The length of the CDR3 is 13 residues. With 2 bases removed from V and 6 bases from J, the gap between germline ends came to 10 bases. Germline V gene data show CDR1 as SGHTA and CDR2 as FQGTGA. The CDR3 bases are TGTGCCAGCAGCTTAGACAGATCGAATGGCTACACCTTC. Translation: CASSLDRSNGYTF.

V gene TRBV4-2 combines with J gene TRBJ2-7; D possibly corresponds to TRBD2 (5 bases). CDR3 length equals 14 residues. Looked up from germline, CDR1 is LGHNA and CDR2 is YNFKEQ. V was shortened by 0 bases and J by 4 bases, with 10 bases between the two germline ends. As DNA, the CDR3 is TGTGCCAGCAGCCAAGATTCTAGCTTGTACGAGCAGTACTTC. Its protein product is CASSQDSSLYEQYF.

The chain is built from TRBV6-5 and TRBJ1-5; no clear D. Germline CDR1 and CDR2: MNHEY and SVGAGI. The CDR3 covers 15 residues. V shed 7 bases and J shed 0 bases, with 13 bases lying between them. Here the CDR3 DNA reads TGTGCCAGCAATCTTCCGGGGAATAGCAATCAGCCCCAGCATTTT. This sequence encodes CASNLPGNSNQPQHF.

This sequence joins TRBV6-1 and TRBJ2-3; TRBD2 agrees at 8 bases. CDR3 size: 16 residues. Looked up from germline, CDR1 is MNHNS and CDR2 is SASEGT. V lost 4 bases and J lost 0; bases outside the gene matches: 6. CDR3 in DNA: TGTGCCAGCAGTGTGAATACGGGAGGGAGCACAGATACGCAGTATTTT. It encodes CASSVNTGGSTDTQYF.

This sequence joins TRBV7-2 and TRBJ1-2, with D tentatively TRBD1 (6 bases). V was pared by 5 bases and J by 6 bases, with 13 bases between. The CDR3 has 13 residues. Germline loops: CDR1 SGHTA, CDR2 FQGNSA. The DNA for the CDR3 is TGTGCCAGCAGCCCACAGGGAGGGGATGGCTACACCTTC. This sequence encodes CASSPQGGDGYTF.

The chain is built from TRBV6-1 and TRBJ2-3; 7 bases are shared with TRBD2. V lost 4 bases and J lost 6; bases outside the gene matches: 13. Germline CDR1 MNHNS, CDR2 SASEGT. This CDR3 contains 16 residues. CDR3 amino acids: CASSARGGSGLDTQYF. The CDR3, as DNA: TGTGCCAGCAGTGCCCGCGGGGGTTCTGGTTTGGATACGCAGTATTTT.

This clone was observed a handful of times. The rearrangement uses TRBV6-1 and TRBJ2-5; the match to TRBD2 covers 9 bases. The J segment lost 2 bases and the V segment lost 2 bases, leaving 15 bases of the junction unmatched. The CDR3 contains 19 residues. Germline-derived CDR1 and CDR2 are MNHNS and SASEGT. The CDR3 nucleotides are TGTGCCAGCAGTGAAAATGTCGGATCTAGCGGGGCCCCACAAGAGACCCAGTACTTC. It translates to CASSENVGSSGAPQETQYF.

The chain joins TRBV7-9 to TRBJ2-1; TRBD1 matches at 9 bases. This CDR3 region has 19 residues. The J segment lost 4 bases and the V segment lost 2 bases, leaving 15 bases of the junction unmatched. Germline CDR1 and CDR2: SEHNR and FQNEAQ (reference sequence). CDR3 loop: CASSLNPRPTGGSYNEQFF. CDR3 nucleotide sequence: TGTGCCAGCAGCTTAAATCCCCGCCCTACAGGGGGCAGTTACAATGAGCAGTTCTTC.